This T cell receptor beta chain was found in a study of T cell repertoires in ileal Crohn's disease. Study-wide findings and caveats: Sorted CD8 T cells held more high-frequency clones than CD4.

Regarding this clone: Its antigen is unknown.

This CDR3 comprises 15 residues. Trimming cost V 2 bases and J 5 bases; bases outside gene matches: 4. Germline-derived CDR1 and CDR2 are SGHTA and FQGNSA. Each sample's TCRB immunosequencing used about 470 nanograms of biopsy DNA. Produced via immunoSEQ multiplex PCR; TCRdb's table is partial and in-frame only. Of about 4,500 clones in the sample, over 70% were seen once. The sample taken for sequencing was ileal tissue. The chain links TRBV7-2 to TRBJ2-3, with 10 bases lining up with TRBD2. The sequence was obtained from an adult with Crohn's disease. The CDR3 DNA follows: TGTGCCAGCAGCTTAAGCGGGGGGGCCTTAGATACGCAGTATTTT. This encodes CASSLSGGALDTQYF. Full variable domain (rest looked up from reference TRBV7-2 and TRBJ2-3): GAGVSQSPSNKVTEKGKDVELRCDPISGHTALYWYRQSLGQGLEFLIYFQGNSAPDKSGLPSDRFSAERTGGSVSTLTIQRTQQEDSAVYLCASSLSGGALDTQYFGPGTRLTVL.